These 25 T cell receptor beta chains were sequenced from one sample in a study of blood T cell repertoires in COVID-19. Here immunoSEQ multiplex PCR was the method, and the copy in TCRdb shows in-frame clones only, minus some. The repertoire holds approximately 190,000 clones, with about 80% as singletons. The sample was PBMCs or T cells enriched from blood (not recorded which). Receptors originate from a man aged 35 to 55 who had recovered from COVID-19.

V gene TRBV30 combines with J gene TRBJ1-2; D is perhaps TRBD1 (6 bases). This CDR3 region has 13 residues. Germline CDR1 reads GTSNPN; CDR2 reads SVGIG (reference sequence). V lost 0 bases, J lost 8 bases, and 13 bases lay in between. Here the CDR3 reads CAWSVGGLRGYTF. The CDR3 DNA reads as TGTGCCTGGAGTGTTGGGGGCCTTCGGGGCTACACCTTC.

This chain uses TRBV7-2 with TRBJ2-7, with 7 bases identical to TRBD1. Per the germline V gene, CDR1 is SGHTA and CDR2 is FQGNSA. V dropped 1 base and J dropped 3; count of bases not matched to a gene: 9. The CDR3 has 16 residues. The DNA of the CDR3 is TGTGCCAGCAGCTTAGACGCGACGAGGGGGCACTACGAGCAGTACTTC. Residues: CASSLDATRGHYEQYF.

This chain uses TRBV10-3 with TRBJ2-5; 7 bases are a match to TRBD1. Per the germline V gene, CDR1 is ENHRY and CDR2 is SYGVKD. With V trimmed by 5 bases and J by 2 bases, 8 bases remained unmatched. This CDR3 region has 15 residues. CDR3 loop: CAISPRDSVQETQYF. CDR3 sequence (DNA): TGTGCCATCAGTCCCCGGGACAGTGTGCAAGAGACCCAGTACTTC.

This CDR3 is CASSFSGTVNEKLFF. CDR3 in DNA: TGTGCCAGCAGCTTCTCTGGGACTGTTAATGAAAAACTGTTTTTT. This chain connects TRBV5-8 to TRBJ1-4; maybe TRBD1 (5 bases). Germline V lookup: CDR1 SGHTS, CDR2 YDEGEE. The CDR3 loop spans 15 amino acids. Trimming took off 2 bases at V and 4 bases at J, with 12 bases between the two ends.

This rearrangement joins TRBV28 to TRBJ1-3; maybe TRBD1 (5 bases). The CDR3 has 16 amino acids. V was clipped by 4 bases and J by 5 bases, with 18 bases between them. The V gene's germline CDR1 is MDHEN and CDR2 SYDVKM. Here the CDR3 DNA reads TGTGCCAGCAGTTATCCCCCCGGCGGGACTCGAAACACCATATATTTT. Amino acids: CASSYPPGGTRNTIYF.

The chain links TRBV5-4 to TRBJ2-1; TRBD2 aligns across 10 bases. The CDR3 spans 18 residues. The germline V gene encodes CDR1 SGHNT and CDR2 YYREEE (reference sequence). J was trimmed by 0 bases and V by 0 bases; bases with no gene match: 6. CDR3 DNA sequence: TGTGCCAGCAGCTTGGATCTAGCGGGGGCGTTCTCCTACAATGAGCAGTTCTTC. Its translation is CASSLDLAGAFSYNEQFF.

The chain links TRBV4-2 to TRBJ1-2; 7 bases are a match to TRBD1. V lost 1 base and J lost 4; bases outside the gene matches: 12. CDR1 is LGHNA, CDR2 YNFKEQ, per germline. The CDR3 is 17 residues long. The CDR3 protein is CASSQGTGEFRGYGYTF. CDR3 in DNA: TGTGCCAGCAGCCAAGGGACAGGAGAATTTCGGGGCTATGGCTACACCTTC.

V gene TRBV19 combines with J gene TRBJ1-1, with 9 bases matching TRBD1. The V gene's germline CDR1 is LNHDA and CDR2 SQIVND (reference sequence). J was trimmed by 1 base and V by 5 bases; bases with no gene match: 11. The CDR3 contains 17 residues. CDR3 sequence: CASSLGTGSISNTEAFF. As DNA, the CDR3 is TGTGCCAGTAGTCTAGGGACAGGGAGCATTTCGAACACTGAAGCTTTCTTT.

This clone showed up just once. The rearrangement uses TRBV7-9 and TRBJ1-1; D remains ambiguous. CDR1 and CDR2 (germline): SEHNR, FQNEAQ (reference sequence). The CDR3 length is 15 residues. Trimming pared 0 bases from V and 4 bases from J, leaving 12 bases between. CDR3 nucleotides: TGTGCCAGCAGCTTAGCGGGTGCGAGGGTCACTGAAGCTTTCTTT. Its protein product is CASSLAGARVTEAFF.

V gene TRBV24-1 combines with J gene TRBJ1-2; possible D gene TRBD1, 6 bases. V was clipped by 3 bases and J by 2 bases, with 12 bases between them. CDR1 and CDR2 (germline): KGHDR, SFDVKD. The CDR3 runs to 15 residues. In nucleotides, the CDR3 is TGTGCCACCAGTGATAGCCAGGGGTTAAACTATGGCTACACCTTC. Translation: CATSDSQGLNYGYTF.

The V and J genes are TRBV29-1 and TRBJ2-3; the match to TRBD2 covers 13 bases. The CDR3 is 14 amino acids. Germline CDR1 is SQVTM and CDR2 is ANQGSEA. The V segment lost 6 bases and the J segment 2 bases; nucleotides outside the gene matches: 2. The CDR3 DNA follows: TGCAGCGTCGGGACTAGCGGGGTCACAGATACGCAGTATTTT. Its translation is CSVGTSGVTDTQYF.

Notes on this clone: One junction end disagrees with the germline gene, perhaps due to a read error. CDR3 coding DNA: TGTGCCAGCAGCATAGAGGCGGGACATACGCAGTATTTT. The encoded protein is CASSIEAGHTQYF. The rearrangement links TRBV11-3 to TRBJ2-3; perhaps TRBD2 as D (6 bases). The V gene's germline CDR1 is SGHNT and CDR2 YENEEA. The CDR3 spans 13 residues.

This clone showed up just a few times. V usage is TRBV5-4 and J usage is TRBJ1-2; D might be TRBD1 (5 bases). This CDR3 region has 13 residues. Germline V lookup: CDR1 SGHNT, CDR2 YYREEE (reference sequence). V was pared by 0 bases and J by 2 bases, with 5 bases between. The DNA for the CDR3 is TGTGCCAGCAGCTTGGAGGGGAACTATGGCTACACCTTC. This translates into CASSLEGNYGYTF. The variable domain in full, with the rest retrieved from reference TRBV5-4 and TRBJ1-2, is ETGVTQSPTHLIKTRGQQVTLRCSSQSGHNTVSWYQQALGQGPQFIFQYYREEENGRGNFPPRFSGLQFPNYSSELNVNALELDDSALYLCASSLEGNYGYTFGSGTRLTVV.

V and J are TRBV7-2 and TRBJ2-3; 8 nucleotides line up with TRBD1. In germline, CDR1 is SGHTA, CDR2 FQGNSA. The V gene end was trimmed by 3 bases and the J gene end by 1 base; junction bases not matched to a gene: 6. The CDR3 spans 16 residues. CDR3 coding DNA: TGTGCCAGCAGCTTCCAGGGGGCGCAGGGCACAGATACGCAGTATTTT. Its translation is CASSFQGAQGTDTQYF.

CDR3 protein: CASSPRKQGNNNEQFF. DNA of the CDR3: TGTGCCAGCTCACCACGGAAACAGGGTAATAACAATGAGCAGTTCTTC. This chain joins TRBV18 and TRBJ2-1, with D perhaps TRBD1 (6 bases). CDR1 is KGHSH and CDR2 is LQKENI in the germline V gene. V lost 1 base and J lost 5, with 15 bases in between. CDR3 size: 16 residues.

V usage is TRBV7-2 and J usage is TRBJ2-3; 8 bases fit TRBD2. V lost 5 bases and J lost 9; bases outside the gene matches: 10. Germline CDR1 SGHTA, CDR2 FQGNSA. This CDR3 is 14 amino acids long. CDR3 nucleotide sequence: TGTGCCAGCAGCCCGCGGGGGGCCGAAGGGACGCAGTATTTT. Translating gives CASSPRGAEGTQYF.

The genes are TRBV19 and TRBJ1-5; unclear D gene. Germline CDR1 is LNHDA and CDR2 is SQIVND (reference sequence). V was cut by 6 bases and J by 1 base, with 10 bases left in between. This CDR3 has 14 residues. The CDR3 spells CASRLSLSNQPQHF. The DNA for the CDR3 is TGTGCCAGTAGGCTTTCCCTAAGCAATCAGCCCCAGCATTTT.

The chain combines TRBV7-3 with TRBJ2-3, with 12 bases identical to TRBD2. The CDR3 covers 17 residues. CDR1 and CDR2 from the germline V gene are SGHTA and FQGTGA. V lost 4 bases, J lost 2 bases, and 7 bases stayed unmatched. The CDR3 is CASSSETSGGITDTQYF. The CDR3 DNA sequence: TGTGCCAGCAGCTCCGAAACTAGCGGGGGGATCACAGATACGCAGTATTTT.

The chain carries TRBV10-3 and TRBJ2-3, with D perhaps matching TRBD1 (6 bases). This CDR3 spans 16 amino acids. V was clipped by 7 bases and J by 0 bases, with 17 bases between them. Germline assignment: CDR1 ENHRY and CDR2 SYGVKD. CDR3 in amino acids: CAITDRPRGSTDTQYF. CDR3 DNA: TGTGCCATCACCGACCGCCCAAGGGGGAGCACAGATACGCAGTATTTT.

The rearrangement uses TRBV28 and TRBJ2-1, with a possible D match to TRBD2 (5 bases). This CDR3 is 16 amino acids long. Germline CDR1 and CDR2: MDHEN and SYDVKM. The V end lost 3 bases, the J end lost 0 bases, and 12 bases lay between the germline ends. CDR3 DNA: TGTGCCAGCAGTTTCCGTACTAGAGGCTCCTACAATGAGCAGTTCTTC. Its protein product is CASSFRTRGSYNEQFF.

The chain is built from TRBV29-1 and TRBJ1-2, with unresolved D. The V gene lost 3 bases and the J gene lost 5 bases, with 13 bases spanning the gap. The CDR3 sequence is 13 residues long. CDR1 and CDR2 (germline): SQVTM, ANQGSEA. CDR3 protein: CSVDFPGRYGYTF. As DNA, the CDR3 is TGCAGCGTTGATTTTCCGGGAAGGTATGGCTACACCTTC.

V gene TRBV6-2 or TRBV6-3 combines with J gene TRBJ1-2; TRBD1 matches 7 bases. With V trimmed by 2 bases and J by 4 bases, 7 bases remained unmatched. Germline values: CDR1 MNHEY, CDR2 SVGEGT. This CDR3 is built from 15 residues. This chain's CDR3 is CASSYHLDRTYGYTF. The CDR3 bases are TGTGCCAGCAGTTACCATCTGGACAGGACCTATGGCTACACCTTC.

The chain uses TRBV9 and TRBJ2-1; the D gene is possibly TRBD1 (6 bases). CDR1 is SGDLS and CDR2 is YYNGEE in the germline V gene. The length of the CDR3 is 14 residues. Trimming cost V 0 bases and J 6 bases, with 10 bases left between them. CDR3 amino acids: CASSVGGGSNEQFF. CDR3 DNA sequence: TGTGCCAGCAGCGTAGGTGGGGGCAGCAATGAGCAGTTCTTC. Complete variable domain (other parts from reference TRBV9 and TRBJ2-1): DSGVTQTPKHLITATGQRVTLRCSPRSGDLSVYWYQQSLDQGLQFLIQYYNGEERAKGNILERFSAQQFPDLHSELNLSSLELGDSALYFCASSVGGGSNEQFFGPGTRLTVL.

J is TRBJ1-5 and V is TRBV9, with 9 bases identical to TRBD1. Germline V gives CDR1 SGDLS, CDR2 YYNGEE. J was trimmed by 4 bases and V by 2 bases; bases with no gene match: 4. The CDR3 contains 15 residues. The CDR3 DNA follows: TGTGCCAGCAGCGTTTCGGGACAGGGTAATCAGCCCCAGCATTTT. Its protein is CASSVSGQGNQPQHF.

This rearrangement joins TRBV2 to TRBJ2-7; weak D call: TRBD1 (6 bases). The CDR3 length is 13 residues. V gave up 3 bases and J gave up 9 bases, with 15 bases separating them. Germline-derived CDR1 and CDR2 are SNHLY and FYNNEI. Written as DNA, the CDR3 is TGTGCCAGCAGTGAGGACAGTGCTGTTAGGCAGTACTTC. Protein product: CASSEDSAVRQYF. Variable domain in full (rest from reference TRBV2 and TRBJ2-7): EPEVTQTPSHQVTQMGQEVILRCVPISNHLYFYWYRQILGQKVEFLVSFYNNEISEKSEIFDDQFSVERPDGSNFTLKIRSTKLEDSAMYFCASSEDSAVRQYFGPGTRLTVT.